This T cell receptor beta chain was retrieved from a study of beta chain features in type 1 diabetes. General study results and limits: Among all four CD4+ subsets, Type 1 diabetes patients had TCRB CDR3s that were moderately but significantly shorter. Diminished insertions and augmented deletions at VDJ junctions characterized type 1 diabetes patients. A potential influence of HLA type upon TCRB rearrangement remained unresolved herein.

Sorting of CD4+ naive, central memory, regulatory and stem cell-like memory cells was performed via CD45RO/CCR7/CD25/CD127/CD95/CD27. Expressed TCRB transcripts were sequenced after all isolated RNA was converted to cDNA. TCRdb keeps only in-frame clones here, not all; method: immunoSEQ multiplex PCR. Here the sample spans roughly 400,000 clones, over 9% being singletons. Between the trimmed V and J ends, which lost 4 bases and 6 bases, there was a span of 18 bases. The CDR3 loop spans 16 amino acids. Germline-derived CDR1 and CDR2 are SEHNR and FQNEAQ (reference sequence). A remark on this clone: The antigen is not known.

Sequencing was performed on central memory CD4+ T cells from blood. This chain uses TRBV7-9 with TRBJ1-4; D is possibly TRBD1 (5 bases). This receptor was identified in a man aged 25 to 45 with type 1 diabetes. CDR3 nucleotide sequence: TGTGCCAGCAGCTCATTTACCGGGACGGAGGATGAAAAACTGTTTTTT. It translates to CASSSFTGTEDEKLFF.